This entry describes one TCR beta chain. Its antigen is undetermined. The data were produced by immunoSEQ multiplex PCR, yet TCRdb's version contains in-frame clones alone and is incomplete. Of just under 80,000 clones in the sample, approximately 80% were seen once. These data are taken from a study of T cells in localized non-small cell lung cancer. General study findings and limits: Because only a single region of the tumor was sequenced, heterogeneity remains possible.

This CDR3 has 15 residues. V dropped 5 bases and J dropped 5; count of bases not matched to a gene: 10. The germline V gene has CDR1 SGHTA and CDR2 FQGNSA. The sample was peripheral blood, taken before any cancer treatment. The TCR sequence derives from a female donor at least 60 years old with stage I lung adenocarcinoma. V and J are TRBV7-2 and TRBJ2-5; 8 positions agree with TRBD2. CDR3 DNA sequence: TGTGCCAGCAGCGGTGATAGCGGGAAGTGGGAGACCCAGTACTTC. Its translation is CASSGDSGKWETQYF.